The clone carrying this TCR beta chain showed up just a few times. The antigen remains undetermined. The data originate from a study of yellow fever vaccine responses in identical twins. TCRdb itself ran the RT-PCR reads through MiXCR, one entry per CDR3 protein. Here the sample spans under 20,000 distinct CDR3 sequences, around 70% being singletons. This CDR3 has 11 residues. The germline V gene encodes CDR1 MDHEN and CDR2 SYDVKM. V shed 10 bases and J shed 10 bases, with 14 bases lying between them. Study-wide points: Twins' vaccine T cell response reportedly gave the appearance of partial convergence and partial personalization.

The TCR originated in a woman younger than 35 who received the yellow fever vaccine. Source: T cells from blood (PBMCs), unsorted or a sorted subset (not recorded which), taken before or after yellow fever vaccination (not recorded which). V usage is TRBV28 and J usage is TRBJ2-1; D is unclear. The CDR3 loop reads CATITLREQFF. The CDR3 bases are TGTGCCACCATCACTCTTAGGGAGCAGTTCTTC.